This T cell receptor (beta chain) was identified in a study of graft-versus-host responses after intestinal transplantation (dated by TCRdb to the early 2020s). In the study overall: The transplants that recipients received were multivisceral, liver-intestinal, or isolated intestinal. All recipients received anti-thymocyte globulin induction followed by maintenance tacrolimus and steroids for around 3 years. Bulk TCR-beta CDR3 sequencing was used to track graft-versus-host and host-versus-graft alloreactive T cell clones in the graft, circulation and bone marrow after intestinal transplantation. Alloreactive clones were identified by sequencing pre-transplant mixed lymphocyte reaction products and comparing them with unstimulated pre-transplant donor and recipient T cells. Of the roughly 25 intestinal transplant recipients enrolled in the cohort, one of whom was a retransplant, a few patients without pretransplant specimens were excluded. Donor T cell macrochimerism was defined as a peak of at least 4% donor T cells among recipient peripheral blood mononuclear cells. Instead of going to the commercial service, samples from three later patients were sequenced in-house on an Illumina MiSeq and processed with MiXCR. Study-wide conclusions, independent of this receptor: GvH clones were detected in recipient bone marrow, and some of these GvH clones were observed earlier in ileal mucosa or blood, consistent with an intestinal mucosal origin. Conclusions were limited by the relatively low number and heterogeneity of intestinal transplant patients. Early after transplant, declines in HvG clones were associated with peak levels of circulating GvH clones. Patients with donor T cell macrochimerism had high GvH to HvG T cell clonal ratios in their allografts.

This clone was seen just once. Its antigen remains unidentified. Per-base quality was not reported, and no clone a single base away is much larger than it. Preparation of the library involved the immunoSEQ multiplex PCR assay. In most patients, genomic DNA was isolated using the Qiagen DNeasy Blood and Tissue Kit and sent frozen to Adaptive Biotechnologies for TCR sequencing. For most patients, high-throughput TCR-beta CDR3 sequencing of genomic DNA was performed by Adaptive Biotechnologies. The authors' analysis ran thus. Adaptive's ImmunoSEQ software supplied the TCR sequencing data for 18 patients, while MiXCR and VDJtools were used to process a few other patients. To correct CD4 versus CD8 sorting errors, sequences present in both subsets at a frequency ratio below 5:1 were removed. CDR3 nucleotide sequences shared between donor and recipient were removed because their origin could not be assigned. To be classed as alloreactive, a clone needed at least 2-fold expansion over unstimulated cells and a minimum CFSE-low frequency of 0.002% (template counts) or 0.001% (read counts). Mappable clones were those detected in sequenced pre-transplant spleen, lymph node, or MLR CFSE-low populations of the donor or recipient. Cumulative frequency of alloreactive clones was calculated as a percentage of all sequences weighted by copy number. What TCRdb holds here is the immuneACCESS table cut down to in-frame rearrangements. Part of the clones is not present; checked against another copy, under half of the missing clones reflect an unresolved V gene, and the others are unexplained. V, J and clone size reflect that table, while D and trimming were determined from the DNA. The sample includes approximately 80,000 clones, with around nine tenths observed a single time. Clones ranked in the top ten supply approximately 0.33% of the sample.

Taken with the paper, the label for time point translates to: cells obtained before transplantation from donor or recipient. CD3+CD4+ and CD3+CD8+ populations were FACS-sorted from unstimulated pre-transplant donor and recipient cells taken from spleen or lymph nodes. This material consisted of unstimulated CD4+ T cells sorted from spleen or lymph node cells, taken before intestinal transplant. The sequence derives from a human donor who received an intestinal transplant.

At the DNA level, the sequence is TGCGCCAGCAGCCAAGTTGGCGGGGGGGTATTAGATACGCAGTATTTT. Translated, this is CASSQVGGGVLDTQYF. In this chain, TRBV4-1 is recombined with TRBJ2-3, and TRBD2 matches 9 of the central bases. V has 1 base trimmed and J has 5 bases trimmed; junction bases matching no gene number 7. CDR1 and CDR2, per the germline V gene, are MGHRA and YSYEKL. The CDR3, from cysteine to phenylalanine, totals 16 residues. Only the CDR3 region is kept as DNA, spanning 48 bases read in frame from base 1.